This T cell receptor beta chain stems from a study of blood T cells in healthy people across ages (dated by TCRdb to the mid-2010s). Context from the whole study: Template switching captured roughly one uniquely barcoded TCR beta cDNA molecule per two T cells in model experiments. The donors were divided into four age groups: young (average approximately 17 years), middle-aged (roughly 42), aged (approximately 59) and long-lived (82). To avoid experimental bias, donors of different ages were distributed randomly across sequencing lanes. Age-related changes in TCR beta repertoire diversity were measured in the study by deep sequencing normalized with unique cDNA molecular identifiers. For two donors (one aged 18 to 30 and one aged 80 or older), the study analyzed two additional independent replicas of 1 million unique cDNA reads from the same blood draw.

The paper's findings and limits, for the study overall: Bulk unsorted PBMC profiling prevented conclusive comparison of naive and antigen-experienced compartments. Estimates of total diversity based on one million sequenced T cells were regarded as lower bounds and as underestimates. As age increased, observed TCR beta diversity per million T cells dropped in a roughly linear way, and a significant reduction was already evident by age around 41. Observed TCR beta diversity correlated strongly with the percentage of naive T cells measured by flow cytometry. Compared with the aged group, the long-lived group had more naive CD4+ T cells, fewer expanded clones and increased TCR diversity, a pattern suggesting age selection. Because donor CMV infection status was unknown, age-related changes in expanded clonotypes were potentially confounded.

Preparation of the library involved 5' RACE. TCRdb shows the sequencer as Illumina HiSeq 2500. A second PCR of about 6 to 12 cycles was performed with a sample-barcoded 5' primer and a J-beta primer mix. Each TCR beta cDNA molecule received a unique molecular identifier from a template-switch 5' adaptor carrying 12 random nucleotides. At least 2.5 million CDR3-containing paired-end reads were obtained from each sample. The Mint cDNA synthesis kit, primed by a TRBC-specific oligonucleotide, was used to synthesize first-strand cDNA from all RNA. After uracil-DNA glycosylase treatment, a first 18-cycle PCR used universal primers M1SS and BC2_uni_R on all cDNA. On the study's bioinformatics: For normalization, 1 million high-quality reads were randomly selected from each sample, with every read carrying a distinct molecular identifier. Reads sharing molecular identifiers were discarded rather than binned into consensus sequences. CDR3 identification, clonotype clustering and error correction used MiTCR with a Q25 quality threshold and the strictest error-elimination algorithm. A nonparametric unseen species model with Euler transformation was used to estimate a lower bound on total TCR beta diversity. The raw public data were reprocessed by TCRdb itself: fastp quality trimming at Q25, MiXCR clonotype calling, in-frame beta chains only. Rows with a matching CDR3 protein are joined into one entry that keeps the most common DNA and genes. In this record, the V and J calls reflect TCRdb's handling and not the investigators' own analysis. This sample gives roughly 700,000 distinct CDR3 sequences in total; 49% of them show up just once. Of the sample, around a third is held by the ten largest clones.

As to this clonotype: This clone's antigen is unknown. Base-call qualities are not available, and no considerably larger clone is one nucleotide away.

From the germline V gene (reference sequence), CDR1 is GTSNPN and CDR2 is SVGIG. The CDR3 runs 14 amino acids, cysteine and phenylalanine included. The DNA shown is the 42-base CDR3, in frame from base 1. Relative to germline, V is 4 bases shorter and J is 2 bases shorter, with 12 bases between their ends. The donors were around 39 Caucasian individuals from Russia, aged roughly 6 to 90 years, who were systemically healthy. Approximately 9.3 milliliters of peripheral blood were drawn from each donor into EDTA-treated Vacutainer tubes. Ficoll-Paque density-gradient centrifugation was used to isolate PBMCs, with at least 6.5 million per sample. Trizol reagent was used to extract total RNA from the PBMCs, yielding at least 6 micrograms per sample. Naive CD45RAhigh/CD27high T cell percentages were measured by flow cytometry on a PBMC aliquot from every donor.

In this chain, TRBV30 is recombined with TRBJ1-5; possibly the D gene is TRBD1, per 6 matching bases. The sequenced material came from blood. The receptor was isolated from a woman aged 60-75 years in good health. The CDR3 protein is CAWTGGGGNQPQHF. In nucleotides, the sequence is TGTGCCTGGACTGGAGGGGGTGGCAATCAGCCCCAGCATTTT.